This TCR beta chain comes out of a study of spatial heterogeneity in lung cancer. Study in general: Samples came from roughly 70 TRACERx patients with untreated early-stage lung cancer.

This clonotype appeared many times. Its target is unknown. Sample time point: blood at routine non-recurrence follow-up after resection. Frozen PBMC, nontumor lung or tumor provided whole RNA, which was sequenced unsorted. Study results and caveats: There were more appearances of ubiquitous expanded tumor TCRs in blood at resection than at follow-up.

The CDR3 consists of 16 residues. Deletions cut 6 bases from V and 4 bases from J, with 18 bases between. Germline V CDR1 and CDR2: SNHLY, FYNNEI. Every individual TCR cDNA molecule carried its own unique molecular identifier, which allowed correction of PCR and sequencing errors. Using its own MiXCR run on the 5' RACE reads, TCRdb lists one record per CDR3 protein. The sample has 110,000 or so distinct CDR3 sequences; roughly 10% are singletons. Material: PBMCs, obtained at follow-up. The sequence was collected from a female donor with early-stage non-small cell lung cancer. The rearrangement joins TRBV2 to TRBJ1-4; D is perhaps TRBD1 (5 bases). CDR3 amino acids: CASRPSGLFDNEKLFF. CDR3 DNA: TGTGCCAGCAGACCCTCGGGACTTTTCGATAATGAAAAACTGTTTTTT.